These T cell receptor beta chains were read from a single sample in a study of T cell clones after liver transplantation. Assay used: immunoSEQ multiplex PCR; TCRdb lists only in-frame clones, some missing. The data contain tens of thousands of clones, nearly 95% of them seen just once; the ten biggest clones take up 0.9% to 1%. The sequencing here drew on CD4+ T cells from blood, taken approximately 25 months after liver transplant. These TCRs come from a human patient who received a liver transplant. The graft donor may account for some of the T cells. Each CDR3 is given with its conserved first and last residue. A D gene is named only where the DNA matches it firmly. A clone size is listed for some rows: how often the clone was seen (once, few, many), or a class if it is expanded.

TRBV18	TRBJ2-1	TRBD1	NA	CASSPGTGPEQFF	TGTGCCAGCTCTCCCGGGACAGGGCCTGAGCAGTTCTTC
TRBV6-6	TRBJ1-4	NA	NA	CASSNRDHNEKLFF	TGTGCCAGCAGTAACAGGGATCATAATGAAAAACTGTTTTTT
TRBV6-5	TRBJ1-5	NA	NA	CASRPGPDNQPQHF	TGTGCCAGCAGGCCGGGTCCAGACAATCAGCCCCAGCATTTT
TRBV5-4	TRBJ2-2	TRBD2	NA	CASSLAGANTGELFF	TGTGCCAGCAGCTTAGCGGGGGCGAACACCGGGGAGCTGTTTTTT
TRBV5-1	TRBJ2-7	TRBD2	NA	CASSLMGGVGEQYF	TGCGCCAGCAGCTTGATGGGAGGGGTTGGGGAGCAGTACTTC
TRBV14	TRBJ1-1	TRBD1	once	CASSQLGQALNTEAFF	TGTGCCAGCAGCCAACTGGGACAGGCCTTGAACACTGAAGCTTTCTTT
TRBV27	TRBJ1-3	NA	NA	CAKPQGSGNTIYF	TGTGCCAAGCCACAGGGCTCTGGAAACACCATATATTTT
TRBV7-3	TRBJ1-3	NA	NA	CASSFGEMWANTIYF	TGTGCCAGCAGCTTTGGAGAGATGTGGGCAAACACCATATATTTT
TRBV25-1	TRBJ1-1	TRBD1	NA	CASKGAPGTEAFF	TGTGCCAGCAAGGGGGCCCCCGGGACTGAAGCTTTCTTT
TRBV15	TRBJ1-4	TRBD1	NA	CATRLTGATNEKLFF	TGTGCCACCAGATTGACAGGGGCAACTAATGAAAAACTGTTTTTT
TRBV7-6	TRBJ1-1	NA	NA	CASSSRPGGTEAFF	TGTGCCAGCAGCTCCCGGCCGGGGGGCACTGAAGCTTTCTTT
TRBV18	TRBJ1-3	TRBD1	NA	CASSPDRGAGNTIYF	TGTGCCAGCTCACCCGACAGGGGAGCTGGAAACACCATATATTTT
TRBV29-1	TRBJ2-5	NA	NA	CSVGQGTKETQYF	TGCAGCGTTGGGCAGGGGACCAAAGAGACCCAGTACTTC
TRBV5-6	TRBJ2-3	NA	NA	CASRQLGQGADTQYF	TGTGCCAGCAGGCAGTTGGGGCAGGGTGCCGATACGCAGTATTTT
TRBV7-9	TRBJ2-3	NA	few	CASSLAPDTQYF	TGTGCCAGCAGCTTAGCGCCGGATACGCAGTATTTT
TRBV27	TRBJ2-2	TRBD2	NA	CASSSLELAGGVAELFF	TGTGCCAGCAGTTCCCTAGAGCTAGCGGGAGGGGTAGCGGAGCTGTTTTTT
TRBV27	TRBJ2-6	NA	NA	CASSLSEGIGDSGANVLTF	TGTGCCAGCAGTTTATCGGAAGGCATCGGGGACTCTGGGGCCAACGTCCTGACTTTC
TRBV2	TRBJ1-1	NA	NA	CASSEAMEGTEAFF	TGTGCCAGCAGTGAAGCTATGGAGGGCACTGAAGCTTTCTTT
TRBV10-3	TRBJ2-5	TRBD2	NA	CAISVTSAQETQYF	TGTGCCATCAGTGTTACTAGCGCCCAAGAGACCCAGTACTTC
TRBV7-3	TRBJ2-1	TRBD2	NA	CASSSTSGRTYNEQFF	TGTGCCAGCAGCTCCACTAGCGGGAGAACCTACAATGAGCAGTTCTTC
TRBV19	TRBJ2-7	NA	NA	CASSTSVLYEQYF	TGTGCCAGTAGTACAAGTGTTCTCTACGAGCAGTACTTC
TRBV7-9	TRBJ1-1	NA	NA	CASSLGWGGAEAFF	TGTGCCAGCAGCTTAGGATGGGGGGGCGCTGAAGCTTTCTTT
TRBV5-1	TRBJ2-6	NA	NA	CASSIGSSGANVLTF	TGCGCCAGCAGTATCGGAAGCTCTGGGGCCAACGTCCTGACTTTC
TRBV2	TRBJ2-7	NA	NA	CASSVEGTVDYEQYF	TGTGCCAGCAGTGTTGAGGGAACGGTGGACTACGAGCAGTACTTC
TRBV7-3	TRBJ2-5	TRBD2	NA	CASSCGPGTTNETQYF	TGTGCCAGCAGCTGCGGGCCTGGGACTACCAATGAGACCCAGTACTTC
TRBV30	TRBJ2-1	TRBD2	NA	CACVAGGPSEQFF	TGTGCCTGTGTGGCGGGAGGGCCTAGTGAGCAGTTCTTC
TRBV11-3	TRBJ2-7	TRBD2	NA	CASSLGTSGFDYEQYF	TGTGCCAGCAGCCTCGGGACTAGCGGGTTCGACTACGAGCAGTACTTC
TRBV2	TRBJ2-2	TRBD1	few	CASSRTGNTGELFF	TGTGCCAGCAGTCGGACAGGGAACACCGGGGAGCTGTTTTTT
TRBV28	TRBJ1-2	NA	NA	CASSLSPSYGYTF	TGTGCCAGCAGTTTATCCCCCAGCTATGGCTACACCTTC
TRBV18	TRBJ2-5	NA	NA	CASSLHWGETQYF	TGTGCCAGCTCACTCCATTGGGGAGAGACCCAGTACTTC
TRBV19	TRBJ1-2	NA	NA	CASSISGAEGYTF	TGTGCCAGTAGTATATCGGGGGCGGAGGGCTACACCTTC
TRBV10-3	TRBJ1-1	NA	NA	CAISDQRTVAEAFF	TGTGCCATCAGTGACCAACGGACAGTTGCCGAAGCTTTCTTT
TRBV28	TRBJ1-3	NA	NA	CASSASLSGNTIYF	TGTGCCAGCAGCGCTTCGCTCTCTGGAAACACCATATATTTT
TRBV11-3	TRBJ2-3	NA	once	CASSLEPGRDTDTQYF	TGTGCCAGCAGCTTAGAGCCGGGCAGGGACACAGATACGCAGTATTTT
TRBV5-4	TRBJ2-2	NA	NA	CASSFPGGANTGELFF	TGTGCCAGCAGCTTCCCGGGTGGTGCGAACACCGGGGAGCTGTTTTTT
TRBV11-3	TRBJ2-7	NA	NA	CASSLEQAKEQYF	TGTGCCAGCAGCTTAGAACAGGCAAAGGAGCAGTACTTC
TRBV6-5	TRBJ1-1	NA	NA	CASRRGLHEAFF	TGTGCCAGCAGACGGGGACTGCATGAAGCTTTCTTT
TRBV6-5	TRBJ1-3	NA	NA	CASGSSASGNTIYF	TGTGCCAGCGGGTCATCCGCCTCTGGAAACACCATATATTTT
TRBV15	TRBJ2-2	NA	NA	CATSRELAGTGELFF	TGTGCCACCAGCAGAGAACTAGCAGGTACCGGGGAGCTGTTTTTT
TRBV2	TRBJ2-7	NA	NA	CASFYTAYEQYF	TGTGCCAGCTTTTATACAGCCTACGAGCAGTACTTC
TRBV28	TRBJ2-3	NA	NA	CASRAGASTDTQYF	TGTGCCAGCAGGGCAGGGGCTAGCACAGATACGCAGTATTTT
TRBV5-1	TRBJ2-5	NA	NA	CASSSDGGETQYF	TGCGCCAGCAGCTCGGATGGGGGAGAGACCCAGTACTTC
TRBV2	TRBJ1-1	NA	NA	CASSEGNGQYTEAFF	TGTGCCAGCAGTGAAGGAAATGGGCAGTACACTGAAGCTTTCTTT
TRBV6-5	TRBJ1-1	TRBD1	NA	CASSYRAGGTEAFF	TGTGCCAGCAGTTATCGGGCAGGGGGCACTGAAGCTTTCTTT
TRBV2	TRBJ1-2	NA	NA	CASSEVPGIYGYTF	TGTGCCAGCAGTGAAGTTCCAGGGATCTATGGCTACACCTTC
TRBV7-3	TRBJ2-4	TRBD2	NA	CASSLEGTSGSNIQYF	TGTGCCAGCAGCTTAGAGGGGACTAGCGGGAGTAACATTCAGTACTTC
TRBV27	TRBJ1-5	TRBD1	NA	CASSLRGQQPQHF	TGTGCCAGCAGTTTGAGGGGGCAGCAGCCCCAGCATTTT
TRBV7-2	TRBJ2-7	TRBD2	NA	CASSLARALAGADTYEQYF	TGTGCCAGCAGCTTAGCTAGAGCACTAGCGGGAGCCGATACCTACGAGCAGTACTTC
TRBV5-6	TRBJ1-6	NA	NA	CASSATREGHNSPLHF	TGTGCCAGCAGCGCAACAAGGGAAGGGCATAATTCACCCCTCCACTTT
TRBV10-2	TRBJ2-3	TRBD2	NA	CASSVIEREIYF	TGCGCCAGCAGTGTAATCGAGCGGGAGATTTATTTT
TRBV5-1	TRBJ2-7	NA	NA	CASSLETASYEQYF	TGCGCCAGCAGCTTGGAGACAGCTTCCTACGAGCAGTACTTC